The entry that follows covers one T cell receptor (beta chain) sequence. Its antigen is undetermined. The ends were cut back, 1 base at V and 5 bases at J, with 14 bases in the middle. CDR3 size: 15 residues. The germline V gene encodes CDR1 SGHVS and CDR2 FQNEAQ. Profiling relied on immunoSEQ multiplex PCR, and the TCRdb table lists in-frame clones only, not all of them. This table has around 70,000 clones, 65% to 90% appearing once. These data belong to a study of OX40 agonist ivuxolimab in advanced cancers. Across the whole study: At 0.01 to 10 mg/kg, ivuxolimab was administered intravenously to patients every 2 weeks. A history of anti-PD-1, anti-PD-L1 or anti-CTLA-4 therapy was acceptable, and 40% had some.

Whole-study findings and limits: Partial responders dosed at 0.1-3.0 mg/kg displayed clonal expansion ranking among the lowest. The specificity for antigen of the expanded peripheral T cells was not determined.

Specimen: CD4+ or CD8+ T cells sorted from blood, collected in a trial of the OX40 agonist ivuxolimab. The chain is built from TRBV7-8 and TRBJ1-2; D gene ambiguous. The receptor was derived from an adult with an advanced solid tumor such as melanoma, head and neck, liver or kidney cancer. CDR3 bases: TGTGCCAGCAGCTTAGGGGTCTCCTGGGGTTATGGCTACACCTTC. Protein sequence: CASSLGVSWGYGYTF.